The 9 T cell receptor beta chains presented below share a single source sample, sequenced in a study of response to subunit inactivated influenza vaccine (dated 2018 in TCRdb). Library generation was performed with RT-PCR. Sequencer: Illumina HiSeq 2500. TCRdb applied fastp at Q25 and MiXCR to the public reads, then kept only in-frame beta chains. Every distinct CDR3 protein forms one entry, paired with its most common genes and DNA. This sample holds some 540,000 distinct CDR3 sequences; roughly 25% were observed only once. The ten largest account for roughly 2.8% of the sample. These same data were also listed under a study on T cells expressing NK-cell markers. Per that second paper: TCR beta cDNA libraries were made by 5'RACE template switching that added a universal primer site and unique molecular identifiers.

Sequences were derived from CD4+ T cells sorted from PBMCs, sampled about 13 days after vaccination. Receptors originate from a man aged 50 to 59 who received an inactivated influenza vaccine. Donor details come from another sample of the same person, matched by shared clones.

The chain recombines TRBV18 with TRBJ1-1, with 8 bases that match TRBD1. V gave up 1 base and J gave up 3 bases; unmatched junction bases: 7. CDR1 is KGHSH, CDR2 LQKENI, per germline. The CDR3 totals 16 residues. The CDR3 DNA reads TGTGCCAGCTCACCACGGACAGGGAATTGGGACACTGAAGCTTTCTTT. This codes for CASSPRTGNWDTEAFF.

The rearrangement joins TRBV28 to TRBJ2-3; tentative D call: TRBD2 (5 bases). This CDR3 region has 16 residues. V shed 3 bases and J shed 1 base, with 14 bases lying between them. CDR1 and CDR2 (germline): MDHEN, SYDVKM. CDR3 residues: CASSFGSGWGTDTQYF. The CDR3 nucleotides are TGTGCCAGCAGTTTTGGGAGCGGTTGGGGCACAGATACGCAGTATTTT.

This clonotype was seen a few times. The chain carries TRBV20-1 and TRBJ2-7; 8 nucleotides agree with TRBD2. There are 13 residues in the CDR3. The germline gives CDR1 DFQATT, CDR2 SNEGSKA (reference sequence). V shed 7 bases and J 4 bases; nucleotides not matched to a gene: 9. As DNA, the CDR3 is TGCAGTGGAACGGGCGGGGGGAGATACGAGCAGTACTTC. This encodes CSGTGGGRYEQYF.

This clonotype was seen more than once but under ten times. The chain employs TRBV6-2 or TRBV6-3 and TRBJ2-1; either TRBD1 or TRBD2 may supply D (5 bases each). V was trimmed by 3 bases and J by 5 bases, leaving 20 bases between them. This CDR3 comprises 17 residues. Per the germline V gene, CDR1 is MNHEY and CDR2 is SVGEGT. In nucleotides, the CDR3 is TGTGCCAGCAGTTATTGGGGCCTAAGAGGGAACGACAATGAGCAGTTCTTC. The encoded protein is CASSYWGLRGNDNEQFF.

The chain recombines TRBV29-1 with TRBJ1-1; D is uncertain. Trimming shortened V by 3 bases and J by 1 base, and 6 bases separated the two germline ends. Germline CDR1 reads SQVTM; CDR2 reads ANQGSEA. The CDR3 spans 12 residues. CDR3 in amino acids: CSVDWGNTEAFF. DNA of the CDR3: TGCAGCGTTGATTGGGGGAACACTGAAGCTTTCTTT.

This clonotype has a handful of counts. The chain links TRBV10-3 to TRBJ2-1; 8 bases agree with TRBD2. This CDR3 contains 13 residues. The germline V gene encodes CDR1 ENHRY and CDR2 SYGVKD. The V gene end was trimmed by 10 bases and the J gene end by 2 bases; junction bases not matched to a gene: 4. The CDR3 bases are TGTGCCACTACTAGCGGACCCTACAATGAGCAGTTCTTC. This translates into CATTSGPYNEQFF.

This clonotype has a handful of counts. The chain joins TRBV7-2 to TRBJ2-1; 9 bases fit TRBD2. V dropped 6 bases and J dropped 0; count of bases not matched to a gene: 3. CDR3 length: 15 residues. Germline loops: CDR1 SGHTA, CDR2 FQGNSA. This CDR3 reads CASRLAGTSYNEQFF. In DNA, the CDR3 is TGTGCCAGCAGGCTAGCGGGGACCTCCTACAATGAGCAGTTCTTC.

This clonotype was counted a few times. The chain couples TRBV7-9 to TRBJ2-3; 8 nucleotides line up with TRBD2. The CDR3 runs 15 residues. In germline, CDR1 is SEHNR, CDR2 FQNEAQ (reference sequence). V dropped 5 bases and J dropped 2; count of bases not matched to a gene: 6. The DNA of the CDR3 is TGTGCCAGCAGCCAATTAGCGGGACTCACAGATACGCAGTATTTT. It codes for CASSQLAGLTDTQYF.

This clonotype has a handful of counts. This chain uses TRBV24-1 with TRBJ2-3; TRBD1 matches 9 bases. Looked up from germline, CDR1 is KGHDR and CDR2 is SFDVKD. The trim removed 4 bases at V and 3 bases at J, leaving 7 bases unmatched. The CDR3 runs 16 residues. The CDR3 loop is CATSDPGQGLTDTQYF. The CDR3 bases are TGTGCCACCAGTGACCCCGGACAGGGGTTAACAGATACGCAGTATTTT.